The TCR beta chain described here comes from a study of molecular identifiers for immune sequencing clone quantification. The table lists this clonotype with many counts. The antigen remains undetermined. TCRdb reanalysed the PCR reads using MiXCR and keeps one entry per CDR3 protein. The data hold approximately 40,000 distinct CDR3 sequences, with about 24% observed a single time. Trimming took off 5 bases at V and 4 bases at J, with 18 bases between the two ends. Germline V gene data show CDR1 as LGHNA and CDR2 as YNFKEQ. CDR3 length equals 16 residues. Study-level findings and limits: Clones of above 20 RNA copies carried over 97% of effector molecules; in naive cells they carried under 1%. Among 900,000 to 1,000,000 naive cells, spiked Jurkat TCR RNA from a single cell was reportedly detectable. Identical barcode-sharing TCR molecules could lead to underestimated sizes for highly expanded clones.

The sequenced sample consisted of naive CD8+ T cells from blood, with Jurkat cell RNA spiked in. The sample's subset: FACS-sorted CD8+CD4-CCR7+CD45RA+ naive T cells. The chain is built from TRBV4-2 and TRBJ1-3; D unresolved. The TCR sequence derives from a human donor in good health. Some libraries in this study had Jurkat cell RNA spiked in. Here the CDR3 reads CASSLSLVGPGNTIYF. Here the CDR3 DNA reads TGTGCCAGCAGCTTATCCCTGGTAGGGCCAGGAAACACCATATATTTT.